These 31 T cell receptor beta chains originate from one sample sequenced in a study of early T cells in non-severe SARS-CoV-2 infection. MiXCR was run by TCRdb on the 5' RACE reads, yielding one entry per CDR3 protein. The sample lists tens of thousands of distinct CDR3 sequences, over 3.5% seen once, with approximately 9.1% in the top ten. Sequenced sample: whole blood. The source is an adult who was a healthcare worker with PCR-confirmed SARS-CoV-2 infection or an uninfected control (not recorded which).

This clonotype was detected many times. The V gene is TRBV25-1, the J gene TRBJ2-7; TRBD1 agrees at 7 bases. V lost 5 bases and J lost 2; bases outside the gene matches: 9. CDR1 and CDR2 from the germline V gene are MGHDK and SYGVNS. The CDR3 extends over 15 amino acids. As DNA, the CDR3 is TGTGCCAGCAGTTTCTTCGGGACAGCTACCTACGAGCAGTACTTC. Translated, it gives CASSFFGTATYEQYF.

This clonotype was detected ten times or more. The chain carries TRBV19 and TRBJ2-7; 8 nucleotides match TRBD2. This CDR3 has 15 amino acids. Trimming cost V 6 bases and J 3 bases; bases outside gene matches: 10. Germline V gene lookup returns CDR1 LNHDA and CDR2 SQIVND (reference sequence). The CDR3 DNA is TGTGCCAGTAGAACCAGCGGGAGCTCATACTACGAGCAGTACTTC. Protein product: CASRTSGSSYYEQYF.

In this sample, this clonotype turned up many times. V is TRBV4-2 and J is TRBJ1-6, with a possible D match to TRBD1 (6 bases). This CDR3 spans 15 amino acids. Germline CDR1 is LGHNA and CDR2 is YNFKEQ. V was pared by 1 base and J by 7 bases, with 11 bases between. The CDR3 DNA follows: TGTGCCAGCAGCCAAGCCGGACAGAGCAATTCACCCCTCCACTTT. Its translation is CASSQAGQSNSPLHF.

V and J are TRBV7-8 and TRBJ1-2; 8 positions match TRBD1. V gave up 5 bases and J gave up 5 bases; unmatched junction bases: 4. Germline loops: CDR1 SGHVS, CDR2 FQNEAQ. The CDR3 runs 13 residues. This CDR3 is CASSTGTGYGYTF. The CDR3 DNA reads as TGTGCCAGCAGCACCGGGACAGGATATGGCTACACCTTC.

This clonotype was recorded many times. The chain links TRBV7-3 to TRBJ2-5; D remains unclear. Germline CDR1 and CDR2: SGHTA and FQGTGA. CDR3 length: 14 residues. Trimming took off 3 bases at V and 2 bases at J, with 10 bases between the two ends. The CDR3 DNA sequence: TGTGCCAGCAGCTTGTCGGCCACTCAAGAGACCCAGTACTTC. Protein: CASSLSATQETQYF.

This clonotype has a count of ten or more. The gene calls are TRBV20-1 and TRBJ2-3; 7 nucleotides agree with TRBD2. CDR3 length: 13 amino acids. The germline gives CDR1 DFQATT, CDR2 SNEGSKA (reference sequence). V was pared by 7 bases and J by 1 base, with 5 bases of the junction left unmatched. The CDR3 nucleotides are TGCAGTGTCGTGGGGAGGGGCACAGATACGCAGTATTTT. Encoded protein: CSVVGRGTDTQYF.

In its sample, this clonotype was seen many times. The chain links TRBV7-2 to TRBJ1-1; no reliable D call. The CDR3 length is 14 residues. Trimming stripped 0 bases from V and 7 bases from J, with 12 bases between. The germline V gene has CDR1 SGHTA and CDR2 FQGNSA. The CDR3 coding sequence is TGTGCCAGCAGCTTAGCGCGAGAGGCAAATGAAGCTTTCTTT. Translation gives CASSLAREANEAFF.

This clonotype was detected ten times or more. The CDR3 sequence: CASSPSGRAYEQYF. CDR3 in DNA: TGTGCCAGCAGTCCTAGCGGGAGGGCGTACGAGCAGTACTTC. The chain couples TRBV28 to TRBJ2-7; 12 bases are a match to TRBD2. This CDR3 is 14 amino acids long. The V gene's germline CDR1 is MDHEN and CDR2 SYDVKM. V shed 5 bases, J shed 4 bases, and the junction held 3 bases outside the gene matches.

This clonotype was detected only a few times. This chain joins TRBV20-1 and TRBJ2-2, with D perhaps matching TRBD2 (6 bases). Germline V gene sequence: CDR1 DFQATT, CDR2 SNEGSKA (reference sequence). CDR3 length: 15 amino acids. V was clipped by 1 base and J by 3 bases, with 12 bases between them. The CDR3 here is CSARAPWGDTGELFF. The CDR3 DNA reads TGCAGTGCTAGAGCCCCTTGGGGGGACACCGGGGAGCTGTTTTTT.

Concerning this clonotype itself: With a much larger clone just one base away, this may be a read error. The rearrangement joins TRBV10-3 to TRBJ1-5; D not certain. Germline CDR1 and CDR2: ENHRY and SYGVKD. The ends were cut back, 3 bases at V and 4 bases at J, with 4 bases in the middle. The CDR3 consists of 12 residues. The CDR3 region has the DNA TGTGCCATCAGTGAAGAAAATCAGCCCCAGCATTTT. Translation gives CAISEENQPQHF.

This clonotype has ten or more counts. The V gene is TRBV7-2, the J gene TRBJ2-5; D ambiguous. Trimming removed 7 bases at V and 7 bases at J, with 16 bases between. The CDR3 covers 13 residues. Germline CDR1 is SGHTA and CDR2 is FQGNSA. CDR3 in amino acids: CASNLGNAATQYF. CDR3 nucleotide sequence: TGTGCCAGCAACCTTGGGAATGCGGCGACCCAGTACTTC.

This clonotype turned up a few times. The chain is built from TRBV19 and TRBJ2-2; TRBD2 matches at 8 bases. The CDR3 consists of 15 residues. Germline V gene data show CDR1 as LNHDA and CDR2 as SQIVND (reference sequence). V lost 5 bases and J lost 2; bases outside the gene matches: 4. This chain's CDR3 is CASSLGLVNTGELFF. CDR3 DNA: TGTGCCAGTAGTCTGGGACTAGTAAACACCGGGGAGCTGTTTTTT.

This clonotype was recorded at least ten times. This chain uses TRBV7-2 with TRBJ1-4; D may be TRBD1 (5 bases). The CDR3 extends over 16 amino acids. The germline V gene has CDR1 SGHTA and CDR2 FQGNSA. V lost 1 base and J 0 bases, leaving 9 bases between the germline ends. CDR3 coding DNA: TGTGCCAGCAGCTTAGGGTGGGGGTCAACTAATGAAAAACTGTTTTTT. Residues: CASSLGWGSTNEKLFF.

There are a few counts of this clonotype. The V and J genes are TRBV28 and TRBJ1-5; TRBD1 matches at 9 bases. The CDR3 sequence is 16 residues long. V was pared by 5 bases and J by 6 bases, with 11 bases of the junction left unmatched. CDR1 MDHEN and CDR2 SYDVKM come from the germline V gene. The CDR3 region is CASSPFPGQGFQPQHF. CDR3 nucleotide sequence: TGTGCCAGCAGTCCTTTTCCGGGACAGGGTTTTCAGCCCCAGCATTTT.

This clonotype was seen a few times. The chain employs TRBV20-1 and TRBJ2-1; D is uncertain. Trimming cost V 2 bases and J 3 bases, with 14 bases left between them. CDR1 is DFQATT, CDR2 SNEGSKA, per germline (reference sequence). The CDR3 runs to 15 residues. The CDR3 nucleotides are TGCAGTGCTAGACCTCTAGACAACTACTACAATGAGCAGTTCTTC. It is translated as CSARPLDNYYNEQFF.

This clonotype is labeled large. The genes are TRBV7-3 and TRBJ2-3; D unresolved. This CDR3 contains 13 residues. V lost 2 bases to trimming and J lost 1 base, with 4 bases between them. The germline gives CDR1 SGHTA, CDR2 FQGTGA. The CDR3 protein is CASSLGRTDTQYF. DNA for the CDR3: TGTGCCAGCAGCTTAGGCCGCACAGATACGCAGTATTTT.

This clonotype was detected ten times or more. V gene TRBV19 combines with J gene TRBJ2-3; 9 bases agree with TRBD1. CDR1 and CDR2 (germline): LNHDA, SQIVND (reference sequence). The trim removed 4 bases at V and 5 bases at J, leaving 13 bases unmatched. The CDR3 sequence is 17 residues long. The CDR3 DNA sequence: TGTGCCAGTAGTACTAATCCCCCGGGACAGGGTGGAGATACGCAGTATTTT. Its translation is CASSTNPPGQGGDTQYF.

This clonotype was found many times. V gene TRBV6-5 combines with J gene TRBJ1-4, with unresolved D. The V end was cut by 5 bases, the J end by 5 bases, with 12 bases between. The CDR3 is made up of 14 amino acids. Germline CDR1 reads MNHEY; CDR2 reads SVGAGI. DNA of the CDR3: TGTGCCAGCAGTGTATCAGGAATAAATGAAAAACTGTTTTTT. Translation: CASSVSGINEKLFF.

This clonotype was found many times. The CDR3 reads CASSFTGADYGYTF. DNA of the CDR3: TGTGCCAGCAGCTTTACAGGGGCGGACTATGGCTACACCTTC. The J gene is TRBJ1-2, the V gene TRBV5-5, with TRBD1 matching 7 bases. Per germline, CDR1 SGHKS and CDR2 YYEKEE (reference sequence). Trimming took 2 bases from V and 3 from J; bases not matched to a gene: 4. This CDR3 is built from 14 residues.

This clonotype was picked up many times. The genes are TRBV10-3 and TRBJ2-3, with D possibly matching TRBD1 (6 bases). This CDR3 region has 16 residues. V lost 6 bases, J lost 2 bases, and 18 bases lay in between. In germline, CDR1 is ENHRY, CDR2 SYGVKD. The CDR3 DNA follows: TGTGCCATCAGGGGACGGACAGATTCGAACACAGATACGCAGTATTTT. This sequence encodes CAIRGRTDSNTDTQYF.

There are many counts of this clonotype. V and J are TRBV3-1 and TRBJ2-2; D remains ambiguous. The V end was cut by 4 bases, the J end by 7 bases, with 7 bases between. The CDR3 covers 12 residues. Germline V gives CDR1 LGHDT, CDR2 YNNKEL (reference sequence). CDR3 coding DNA: TGTGCCAGCAGCCCCTGGGGCGGGGAGCTGTTTTTT. It specifies CASSPWGGELFF. Variable domain in full (rest from reference TRBV3-1 and TRBJ2-2): DTAVSQTPKYLVTQMGNDKSIKCEQNLGHDTMYWYKQDSKKFLKIMFSYNNKELIINETVPNRFSPKSPDKAHLNLHINSLELGDSAVYFCASSPWGGELFFGEGSRLTVL.

This clonotype was found many times. A read error is possible here, since a much larger clone lies one base away. The rearrangement joins TRBV9 to TRBJ2-7; 10 bases match TRBD1. The germline CDR1 and CDR2 sequences are SGDLS and YYNGEE. The CDR3 extends over 16 amino acids. In DNA, the CDR3 is TGTGTCAGCAGCTTACCGGGACAGGGGAGCTCCTACGAGCAGTACTTC. This sequence encodes CVSSLPGQGSSYEQYF.

This clonotype was seen ten or more times. CDR3 nucleotides: TGTGCCAGCAGCTTGGCCCGGCCTAGCGGAAGTTACGAGCAGTACGTC. This sequence encodes CASSLARPSGSYEQYV. The V call is TRBV5-4, the J call TRBJ2-7; 7 bases map to TRBD2. The germline CDR1 and CDR2 sequences are SGHNT and YYREEE (reference sequence). V lost 0 bases and J lost 4; bases outside the gene matches: 10. This CDR3 comprises 16 residues.

This clonotype was recorded at least ten times. The V call is TRBV5-1, the J call TRBJ1-2, with a possible D match to TRBD1 (6 bases). The CDR3 is 15 amino acids. The V and J ends lost 1 base and 2 bases respectively, with 12 bases between them. Germline V CDR1 and CDR2: SGHRS, YFSETQ. The CDR3 nucleotides read TGCGCCAGCAGCTTGAACGGGGGCCCAAACTATGGCTACACCTTC. It specifies CASSLNGGPNYGYTF.

This chain joins TRBV4-1 and TRBJ2-1; the D gene is possibly TRBD2 (6 bases). V lost 2 bases to trimming and J lost 0 bases, with 11 bases between them. Germline CDR1 and CDR2: MGHRA and YSYEKL. The CDR3 extends over 16 amino acids. The CDR3: CASSQLAASSYNEQFF. DNA for the CDR3: TGCGCCAGCAGCCAATTAGCGGCTAGCTCCTACAATGAGCAGTTCTTC.

The genes are TRBV6-1 and TRBJ2-3, with D perhaps matching TRBD1 (6 bases). V was cut by 6 bases and J by 4 bases, with 8 bases left in between. Germline V gene data show CDR1 as MNHNS and CDR2 as SASEGT. This CDR3 is 12 amino acids long. CDR3 nucleotides: TGTGCCAGCAGGGGGGCGTCAGATACGCAGTATTTT. Its protein is CASRGASDTQYF.

This clonotype was observed many times. V usage is TRBV29-1 and J usage is TRBJ2-1; TRBD1 is a possible D gene (6 bases). The CDR3 spans 15 residues. V dropped 6 bases and J dropped 5 bases, with 20 bases sitting between them. Germline V gene data show CDR1 as SQVTM and CDR2 as ANQGSEA. Written as DNA, the CDR3 is TGCAGCGTCACTTACCACGGGACACGAGACAATGAGCAGTTCTTC. As protein: CSVTYHGTRDNEQFF.

This clonotype showed up many times. CDR3 bases: TGTGCCACCAGTGATGTCGGGGAGGAGCAGTTCTTC. It is translated as CATSDVGEEQFF. This rearrangement joins TRBV24-1 to TRBJ2-1, with D possibly TRBD2 on 5 matching bases. The CDR3 runs 12 residues. Trimming took 3 bases from V and 10 from J, leaving 9 bases between them. From germline, CDR1 is KGHDR and CDR2 SFDVKD.

This clonotype was observed at least ten times. This sequence joins TRBV7-2 and TRBJ1-5; D is undetermined. Trimming cost V 1 base and J 7 bases, with 11 bases left between them. Germline CDR1 and CDR2: SGHTA and FQGNSA. This CDR3 is 14 amino acids long. As DNA, the CDR3 is TGTGCCAGCAGCTTAGTTGGGGTTGGACAGCCCCAGCATTTT. As protein: CASSLVGVGQPQHF.

The table lists this clonotype with many counts. The chain joins TRBV10-3 to TRBJ2-4; D might be TRBD2 (7 bases). Germline V gene sequence: CDR1 ENHRY, CDR2 SYGVKD. V shed 0 bases and J shed 7 bases, with 13 bases lying between them. The CDR3 is 15 amino acids. In DNA, the CDR3 is TGTGCCATCAGTGAGTCGGACGAGGGGGGGAACATTCAGTACTTC. Translating it yields CAISESDEGGNIQYF.

This clonotype has ten or more counts. The V gene is TRBV4-1, the J gene TRBJ2-1; 7 bases agree with TRBD2. Germline V gene sequence: CDR1 MGHRA, CDR2 YSYEKL. This CDR3 has 17 residues. With 1 base clipped from V and 0 bases from J, the junction kept 6 bases outside the gene matches. CDR3 loop: CASSQVLLASSYNEQFF. CDR3 sequence (DNA): TGCGCCAGCAGCCAAGTCCTACTAGCGAGCTCCTACAATGAGCAGTTCTTC.